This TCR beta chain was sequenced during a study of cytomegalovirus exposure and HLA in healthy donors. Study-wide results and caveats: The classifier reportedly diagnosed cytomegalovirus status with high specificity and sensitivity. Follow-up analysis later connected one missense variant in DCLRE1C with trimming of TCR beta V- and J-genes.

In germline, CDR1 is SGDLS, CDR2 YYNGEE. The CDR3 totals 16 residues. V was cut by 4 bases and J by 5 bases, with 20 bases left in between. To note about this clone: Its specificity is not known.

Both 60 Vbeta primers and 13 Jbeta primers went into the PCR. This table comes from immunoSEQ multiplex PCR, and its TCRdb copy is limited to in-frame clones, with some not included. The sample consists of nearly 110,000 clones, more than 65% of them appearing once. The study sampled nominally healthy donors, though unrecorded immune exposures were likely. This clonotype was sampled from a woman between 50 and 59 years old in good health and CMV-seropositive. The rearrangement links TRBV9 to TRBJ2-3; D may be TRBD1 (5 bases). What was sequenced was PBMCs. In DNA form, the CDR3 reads TGTGCCAGCAGCCCTCAGGGTACAGCACTGCAAGATACGCAGTATTTT. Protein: CASSPQGTALQDTQYF.